What follows are 8 T cell receptor beta chains derived from one specimen sequenced in a study of shared clonotypes between healthy human individuals. Using immunoSEQ multiplex PCR, the repertoire was profiled, and TCRdb retains in-frame clones only, with some absent. Of about 700,000 clones listed, roughly 70% are singletons. Sample: memory CD4+ T cells sorted from blood. This sample's subset: CD45RA-negative fraction. Receptor source: a woman under 40 in good health.

This chain joins TRBV4-1 and TRBJ1-4; a possible D gene is TRBD1 (5 bases). CDR1 is MGHRA, CDR2 YSYEKL, per germline. The V end was cut by 1 base, the J end by 8 bases, with 17 bases between. The CDR3 length is 16 residues. CDR3 bases: TGCGCCAGCAGCCAAGGGGGGGATGGCGTAGGAGAAAAACTGTTTTTT. As protein: CASSQGGDGVGEKLFF.

This sequence joins TRBV5-1 and TRBJ2-6; D unclear. The CDR3 has 16 residues. With 6 bases removed from V and 0 bases from J, the gap between germline ends came to 13 bases. Germline V gene data show CDR1 as SGHRS and CDR2 as YFSETQ. The CDR3 DNA sequence: TGCGCCAGCACCTGGGTCCCCCTCTCTGGGGCCAACGTCCTGACTTTC. Amino acid sequence: CASTWVPLSGANVLTF.

This chain connects TRBV5-1 to TRBJ1-1; 10 positions agree with TRBD1. Unmatched junction bases numbered 5, after V lost 4 bases and J lost 5 bases. CDR3 length equals 14 residues. CDR1 and CDR2 from the germline V gene are SGHRS and YFSETQ. CDR3 nucleotide sequence: TGCGCCAGCAGCGTGACAGGGGGCAGGACTGAAGCTTTCTTT. Translation: CASSVTGGRTEAFF.

This clone was picked up a small number of times. Other nucleotide sequences from this sample produce the same CDR3. V and J are TRBV6-1 and TRBJ1-5, with 8 bases matching TRBD1. The CDR3 length is 14 residues. Germline CDR1 is MNHNS and CDR2 is SASEGT. J gave up 4 bases and V 2 bases, and 1 base lay outside the gene matches. CDR3: CASSEQGANQPQHF. CDR3 coding DNA: TGTGCCAGCAGTGAACAGGGGGCGAATCAGCCCCAGCATTTT.

The rearrangement links TRBV6-5 to TRBJ2-7; TRBD1 agrees at 10 bases. The V and J ends lost 7 bases and 5 bases, in that order; junction bases with no gene match: 11. This CDR3 has 15 residues. Germline V CDR1 and CDR2: MNHEY, SVGAGI. CDR3 sequence (DNA): TGTGCCAGCAAGGGTTATGGGACAGGGGAGGACGAGCAGTACTTC. Its translation: CASKGYGTGEDEQYF.

The chain recombines TRBV6-4 with TRBJ2-1, with TRBD1 matching 8 bases. In germline, CDR1 is MRHNA, CDR2 SNTAGT. V lost 4 bases, J lost 13 bases, and 3 bases stayed unmatched. The CDR3 length is 11 residues. This chain's CDR3 is CASSAGQAQFF. The CDR3 DNA is TGTGCCAGCAGTGCGGGACAGGCCCAGTTCTTC.

This chain uses TRBV9 with TRBJ1-1; D is unclear. Deletions cut 0 bases from V and 6 bases from J, with 9 bases between. The germline gives CDR1 SGDLS, CDR2 YYNGEE. The CDR3 has 13 amino acids. The DNA of the CDR3 is TGTGCCAGCAGCGTAGGTGGGGTCGCTGAAGCTTTCTTT. Protein product: CASSVGGVAEAFF.

In the case of this clone: Different DNA sequences within this sample yield the same CDR3. The V call is TRBV6-4, the J call TRBJ2-1; TRBD1 agrees at 9 bases. This CDR3 comprises 15 residues. Germline V gene sequence: CDR1 MRHNA, CDR2 SNTAGT. J lost 2 bases, V lost 3 bases, and 2 bases had no gene match. This CDR3 reads CASSETGGTYNEQFF. The CDR3 nucleotides read TGTGCCAGCAGTGAGACAGGGGGTACCTACAATGAGCAGTTCTTC.